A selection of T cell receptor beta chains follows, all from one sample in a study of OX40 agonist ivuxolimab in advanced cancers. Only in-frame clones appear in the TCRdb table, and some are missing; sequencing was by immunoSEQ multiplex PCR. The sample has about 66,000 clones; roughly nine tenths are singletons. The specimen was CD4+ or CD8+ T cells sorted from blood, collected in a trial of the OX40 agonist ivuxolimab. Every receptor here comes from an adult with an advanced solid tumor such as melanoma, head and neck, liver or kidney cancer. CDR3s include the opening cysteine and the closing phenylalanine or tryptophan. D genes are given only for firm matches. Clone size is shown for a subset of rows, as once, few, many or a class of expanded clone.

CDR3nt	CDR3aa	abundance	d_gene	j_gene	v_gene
TGTGCCATCAGGAGGGGGGGGACGGAAGCCTACAATGAGCAGTTCTTC	CAIRRGGTEAYNEQFF	NA	NA	TRBJ2-1	TRBV10-3
TGTGCCACCAAACTAGCGCCCAGCTCCTACGAGCAGTACTTC	CATKLAPSSYEQYF	NA	TRBD2	TRBJ2-7	TRBV19
TGTGCCAGCAGCTTAGGTGTACAGATGAACACTGAAGCTTTCTTT	CASSLGVQMNTEAFF	NA	NA	TRBJ1-1	TRBV7-9
TGTGCCAGTAGTATAGTCACCGGGACAGAGGGGGGCTACACCTTC	CASSIVTGTEGGYTF	NA	TRBD1	TRBJ1-2	TRBV19
TGCGCCAGCAGCTTGCCGGGACTAGCGATGAACGAGCAGTACTTC	CASSLPGLAMNEQYF	NA	TRBD2	TRBJ2-7	TRBV5-1
TGCGCCAGCAGCTTGGCGGGAGCTGGGGCCAACGTCCTGACTTTC	CASSLAGAGANVLTF	NA	NA	TRBJ2-6	TRBV5-1
TGTGCCAGCAGTTACTCGTGGGACAGGCATAATGAGCAGTTCTTC	CASSYSWDRHNEQFF	once	TRBD1	TRBJ2-1	TRBV6-5
TGTGCCAGCAGCAAAGACGGCGGCCGGTTGGGTGAAAAACTGTTTTTT	CASSKDGGRLGEKLFF	NA	NA	TRBJ1-4	TRBV21-1
TGCGCCAGCAGTGAGTCGACAGGAGGACCACTGAACACCGGGGAGCTGTTTTTT	CASSESTGGPLNTGELFF	NA	NA	TRBJ2-2	TRBV10-1
TGTGCCAGCAGCTTAGGCAGGGGAGTTTACGAGCAGTACTTC	CASSLGRGVYEQYF	once	NA	TRBJ2-7	TRBV7-2
TGTGCCAGCAGCCGGACAGACCTCGCCAAAAACATTCAGTACTTC	CASSRTDLAKNIQYF	NA	NA	TRBJ2-4	TRBV14
TGTGCTAGTGGTTTAATCAGTCGGGGACACCCAGGGGCCTACGAGCAGTACTTC	CASGLISRGHPGAYEQYF	NA	NA	TRBJ2-7	TRBV12-5